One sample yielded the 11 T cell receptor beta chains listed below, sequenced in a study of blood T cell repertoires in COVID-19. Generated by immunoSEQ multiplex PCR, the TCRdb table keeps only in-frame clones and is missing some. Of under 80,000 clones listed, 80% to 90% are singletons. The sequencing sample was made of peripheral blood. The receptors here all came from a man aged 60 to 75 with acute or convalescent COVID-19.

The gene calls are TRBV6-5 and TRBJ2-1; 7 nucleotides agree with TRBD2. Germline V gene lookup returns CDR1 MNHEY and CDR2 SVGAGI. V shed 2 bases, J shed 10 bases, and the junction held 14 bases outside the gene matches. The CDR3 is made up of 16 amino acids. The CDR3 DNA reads TGTGCCAGCAGTTACGGGGCTAGCGGAACACTAAAAGAGCAGTTCTTC. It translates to CASSYGASGTLKEQFF.

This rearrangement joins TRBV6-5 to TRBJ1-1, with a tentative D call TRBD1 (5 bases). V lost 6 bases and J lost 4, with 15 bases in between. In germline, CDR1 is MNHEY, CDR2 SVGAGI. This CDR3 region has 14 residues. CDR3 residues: CASRASGGGTEAFF. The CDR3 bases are TGTGCCAGCAGGGCTTCGGGGGGGGGCACTGAAGCTTTCTTT.

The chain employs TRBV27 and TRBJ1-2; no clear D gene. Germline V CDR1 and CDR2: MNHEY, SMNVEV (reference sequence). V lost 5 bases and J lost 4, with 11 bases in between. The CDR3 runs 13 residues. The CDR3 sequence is CASSPGIAYGYTF. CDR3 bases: TGTGCCAGCAGTCCGGGAATCGCCTATGGCTACACCTTC.

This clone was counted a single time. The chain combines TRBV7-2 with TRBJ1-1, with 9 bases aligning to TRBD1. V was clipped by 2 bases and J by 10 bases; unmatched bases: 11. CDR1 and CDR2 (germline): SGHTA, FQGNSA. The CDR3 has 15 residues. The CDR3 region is CASSLHTPGQGGAFF. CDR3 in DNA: TGTGCCAGCAGCTTACACACACCGGGACAGGGTGGAGCTTTCTTT.

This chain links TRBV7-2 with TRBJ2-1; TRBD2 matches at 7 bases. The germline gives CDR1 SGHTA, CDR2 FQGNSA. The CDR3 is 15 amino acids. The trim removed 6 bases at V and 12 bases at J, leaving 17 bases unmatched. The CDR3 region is CASSPTGFLSGVQFF. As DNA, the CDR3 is TGTGCCAGCAGTCCAACGGGCTTCCTGAGCGGGGTGCAGTTCTTC.

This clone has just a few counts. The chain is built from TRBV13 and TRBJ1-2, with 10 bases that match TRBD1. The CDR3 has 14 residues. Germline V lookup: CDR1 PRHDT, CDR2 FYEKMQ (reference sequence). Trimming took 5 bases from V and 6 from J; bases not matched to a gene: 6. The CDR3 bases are TGTGCCAGCAGCGGGGACAGGGGAAGAGATGGCTACACCTTC. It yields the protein CASSGDRGRDGYTF.

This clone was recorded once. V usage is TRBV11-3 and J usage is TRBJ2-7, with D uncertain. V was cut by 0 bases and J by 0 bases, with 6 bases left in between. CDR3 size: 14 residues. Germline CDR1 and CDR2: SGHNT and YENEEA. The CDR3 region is CASSLDANSYEQYF. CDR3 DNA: TGTGCCAGCAGCTTAGATGCGAACTCCTACGAGCAGTACTTC.

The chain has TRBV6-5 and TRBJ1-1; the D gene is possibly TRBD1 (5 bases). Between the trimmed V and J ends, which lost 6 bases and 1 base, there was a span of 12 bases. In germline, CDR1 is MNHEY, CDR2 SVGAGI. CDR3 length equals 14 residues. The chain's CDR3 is CASRTTVPNTEAFF. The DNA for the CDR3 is TGTGCCAGCAGGACGACAGTTCCGAACACTGAAGCTTTCTTT.

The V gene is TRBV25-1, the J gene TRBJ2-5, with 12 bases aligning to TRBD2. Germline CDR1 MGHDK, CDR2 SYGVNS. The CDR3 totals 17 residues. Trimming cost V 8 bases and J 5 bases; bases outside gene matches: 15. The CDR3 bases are TGTGCCAGCTCCGACGCGGCTAGCGGGGGGGCCTGGGAGACCCAGTACTTC. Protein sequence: CASSDAASGGAWETQYF.

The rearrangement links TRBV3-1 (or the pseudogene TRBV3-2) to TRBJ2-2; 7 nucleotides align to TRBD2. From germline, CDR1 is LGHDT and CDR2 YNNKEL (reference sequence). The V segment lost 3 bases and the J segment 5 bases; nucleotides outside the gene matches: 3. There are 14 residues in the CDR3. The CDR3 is CASSHRLATGELFF. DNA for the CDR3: TGTGCCAGCAGCCACCGACTAGCAACCGGGGAGCTGTTTTTT.

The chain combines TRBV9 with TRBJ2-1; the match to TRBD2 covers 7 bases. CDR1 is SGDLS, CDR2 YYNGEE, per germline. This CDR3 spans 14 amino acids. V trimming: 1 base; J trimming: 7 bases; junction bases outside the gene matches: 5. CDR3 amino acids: CASSVRAGMNEQFF. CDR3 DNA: TGTGCCAGCAGCGTAAGAGCGGGGATGAATGAGCAGTTCTTC.